This T cell receptor beta chain was observed in a study of siplizumab effects on memory and regulatory T cells. Details on this clone: Its antigen remains unknown.

The study, taken as a whole, reports: A small minority of alloreactive clones were mapped to unstimulated subsets. Siplizumab caused a significant drop in alloreactive sequences traceable to unstimulated CD4+ memory cells. Confirmation that proliferating Tregs from siplizumab cultures had suppressive function was not obtained.

From germline, CDR1 is MGHDK and CDR2 SYGVNS. V was pared by 4 bases and J by 6 bases, with 13 bases between. This CDR3 has 13 residues. TCRdb keeps only in-frame clones here, not all; method: immunoSEQ multiplex PCR. Here the sample spans roughly 100,000 clones, more than 85% being singletons. This TCR was sampled from a human donor in good health. This chain uses TRBV25-1 with TRBJ2-7; D assignment may be TRBD1 or TRBD2 (5 bases each). The sample comprised CD4+ T cells sorted from blood. CDR3 DNA sequence: TGTGCCAGCAGTGGAGGGGTCCGTACCGAGCAGTACTTC. The encoded protein is CASSGGVRTEQYF.